The clone carrying this T cell receptor beta chain came up once. Profiling relied on immunoSEQ multiplex PCR, and the TCRdb table lists in-frame clones only, not all of them. This sample yields about 1.5 million clones, of which around 98% are seen a single time; approximately 0.45% belongs to the top ten. All of the donors resided in Nashville, Tennessee, and each was a Caucasian adult. The entry originates in a study of shared clonotypes between healthy human individuals. CDR1 SEHNR and CDR2 FQNEAQ come from the germline V gene (reference sequence). V gave up 1 base and J gave up 1 base, with 11 bases separating them. The CDR3 loop spans 16 amino acids.

The source is a man younger than 40 in good health. V usage is TRBV7-9 and J usage is TRBJ1-3; D is unclear. The sample was naive CD4+ T cells sorted from blood. Indicated subset: CD45RA+ positively selected. In DNA, the CDR3 is TGTGCCAGCAGCTTAGATATGGGGTCTTCTGGAAACACCATATATTTT. Protein product: CASSLDMGSSGNTIYF.